The rows below give T cell receptor beta chains drawn from one sample of a study of lymphopenia after photon versus proton radiotherapy. Sequencing was performed with immunoSEQ multiplex PCR; in TCRdb, only in-frame clones are kept and a portion is missing. This sample has about 26,000 clones, with 75% to 90% found just once. The sequencing used peripheral blood, collected from a patient treated with photon-based radiotherapy. The receptor source for this set is a man aged 25 to 45 with gastric cancer. CDR3s include the opening cysteine and the closing phenylalanine or tryptophan. Each record gives: V gene, J gene, CDR3 protein.

>TRBV7-2|TRBJ2-7
CASSLLRSSYEQYF
>TRBV5-1|TRBJ1-2
CASRPSRDNYGYTF
>TRBV4-1|TRBJ2-7
CASSQGTGQFYEQYF
>TRBV25-1|TRBJ2-2
CASRSRAGDVNTGELFF
>TRBV6-6|TRBJ2-1
CASRQLGEPNEQFF
>TRBV11-3|TRBJ2-2
CASSGPNTGELFF
>TRBV4-2|TRBJ2-3
CASSSLDSGSKGGDTQYF
>TRBV18|TRBJ1-6
CASSRGQNNSPLHF
>TRBV5-5|TRBJ1-3
CASSRQVSGNTIYF
>TRBV11-1|TRBJ2-5
CASSLARGSETQYF
>TRBV25-1|TRBJ2-3
CASSEILGRGGTDTQYF
>TRBV10-3|TRBJ2-1
CATEPGTSGGYNEQFF
>TRBV6-1|TRBJ2-1
CASSTRGNEQFF